Listed below are T cell receptor beta chains from one sample, sequenced in a study of cytomegalovirus exposure and HLA in healthy donors. Data came from immunoSEQ multiplex PCR; TCRdb stores just in-frame clones and leaves some out. Of more than 95,000 clones listed, roughly four fifths are singletons. Source material: PBMCs. Receptor source: a man aged 50-60 years in good health and CMV-seropositive. Both conserved end residues are part of each CDR3. Each record gives: clone size, V gene, D gene, J gene, CDR3 DNA, CDR3 protein. The D gene is left open where the match is weak. Clone size is stated in some rows and not others, as once, few, many or a class when expanded.

>NA|TRBV27|TRBD1|TRBJ1-5
TGTGCCAGCTCCTTGGGGCCAGGGGGCACCGGTCAGCCCCAGCATTTT
CASSLGPGGTGQPQHF
>NA|TRBV7-9|TRBD1|TRBJ2-7
TGTGCCAGCAGCTTAGGGGGGACAGACGAGCAGTACTTC
CASSLGGTDEQYF
>NA|TRBV10-1|TRBD2|TRBJ2-7
TGCGCCAGCTCCCGCGGGAGTACCTACGAGCAGTACTTC
CASSRGSTYEQYF
>NA|TRBV13|NA|TRBJ1-2
TGTGCCAGCAGCCTAATCTCGGGACAAAATAACTATGGCTACACCTTC
CASSLISGQNNYGYTF
>NA|TRBV6-1|NA|TRBJ1-2
TGTGCCAGCAGTCCTCCGGACAGAGCTAACTATGGCTACACCTTC
CASSPPDRANYGYTF
>NA|TRBV6-5|NA|TRBJ1-4
TGTGCCAGCAGGCCTCGGAGAGGGAGTAATGAAAAACTGTTTTTT
CASRPRRGSNEKLFF
>NA|TRBV6-4|TRBD2|TRBJ2-3
TGTGCCAGCAGTTTGACTAGCGGGAGCACAGATACGCAGTATTTT
CASSLTSGSTDTQYF
>NA|TRBV7-8|NA|TRBJ1-5
TGTGCCAGCAGCCTCAACAGGGTCGACAATCAGCCCCAGCATTTT
CASSLNRVDNQPQHF
>NA|TRBV6-1|NA|TRBJ1-4
TGTGCCAGCAGGGCCGACAGTCGGGTTTTTGAAAAACTGTTTTTT
CASRADSRVFEKLFF
>NA|TRBV28|NA|TRBJ2-5
TGTGCCAGCAGTTCCCCTCCCCAAGAGACCCAGTACTTC
CASSSPPQETQYF
>NA|TRBV5-1|NA|TRBJ1-1
TGCGCCAGCAACCCCAACACCCCGAACACTGAAGCTTTCTTT
CASNPNTPNTEAFF
>NA|TRBV27|TRBD2|TRBJ2-2
TGTGCCACCCGCGGGGGGGGCTACACCGGGGAGCTGTTTTTT
CATRGGGYTGELFF
>few|TRBV27|TRBD2|TRBJ2-5
TGTGCCAGCAGTTTCGTTAGGGGACTAGGGGAAGAGACCCAGTACTTC
CASSFVRGLGEETQYF
>NA|TRBV12-5|TRBD2|TRBJ2-1
TGTGCTAGTGGTTTGGGACTAGCGGGGGACTACAATGAGCAGTTCTTC
CASGLGLAGDYNEQFF
>NA|TRBV12-5|NA|TRBJ2-7
TGTGCTAGTGGTTTGGTACAGGCAGGCCCTTACGAGCAGTACTTC
CASGLVQAGPYEQYF
>NA|TRBV7-9|NA|TRBJ2-2
TGTGCCAGCAGCGCCCGCGGGACCGCCGGGGAGCTGTTTTTT
CASSARGTAGELFF
>NA|TRBV4-1|TRBD1|TRBJ1-6
TGCGCCAGCAGCCAAAGTCCGGACAGGAGCAATTCACCCCTCCACTTT
CASSQSPDRSNSPLHF
>NA|TRBV28|TRBD2|TRBJ2-7
TGTGCCAGCAGTTGGACTAGCGGGCTATCGTACGAGCAGTACTTC
CASSWTSGLSYEQYF
>NA|TRBV4-2|NA|TRBJ2-1
TGTGCCAGCAGCCGAGTTACCGCCGACAATGAGCAGTTCTTC
CASSRVTADNEQFF
>NA|TRBV19|TRBD1|TRBJ1-5
TGTGCCAGTAGTATAGGACAGGGGAGCAATCAGCCCCAGCATTTT
CASSIGQGSNQPQHF
>NA|TRBV7-8|NA|TRBJ2-1
TGTGCCAGCAGCTTAGGCTCCTACTACAATGAGCAGTTCTTC
CASSLGSYYNEQFF
>NA|TRBV29-1|TRBD1|TRBJ2-7
TGCAGCGTGACGACGGACAGGACACAGTACTTC
CSVTTDRTQYF
>NA|TRBV5-1|NA|TRBJ1-1
TGCGCCAGCAGCTCACAGGTGAGCTCTGGTGGCACTGAAGCTTTCTTT
CASSSQVSSGGTEAFF
>NA|TRBV6-5|NA|TRBJ1-4
TGTGCCAGCAGTTACCAGGCCCACAGGGTAGAAAAACTGTTTTTT
CASSYQAHRVEKLFF
>NA|TRBV5-1|TRBD1|TRBJ2-3
TGCGCCAGCAGCTTGGAGGGGGGGACAGGGACAGATACGCAGTATTTT
CASSLEGGTGTDTQYF
>NA|TRBV11-2|TRBD1|TRBJ2-5
TGTGCCAGCAGCTTAGGAGGGACAGTAGGACAGGGAGAGACCCAGTACTTC
CASSLGGTVGQGETQYF
>NA|TRBV5-1|TRBD1|TRBJ2-3
TGCGCCGGCAGCTGGGGGGGACAGGGGGCAGATACGCAGTATTTT
CAGSWGGQGADTQYF
>NA|TRBV7-2|NA|TRBJ2-7
TGTGCCAGCAGCTTAGACAGGCAGAGCTCCTACGAGCAGTACTTC
CASSLDRQSSYEQYF
>NA|TRBV9|NA|TRBJ2-2
TGTGCCAGCAGCGCCAGACAGACCACCGGGGAGCTGTTTTTT
CASSARQTTGELFF
>NA|TRBV27|NA|TRBJ1-5
TGTGCCAGCAGACCTCGGGGGGGCGCAGGCAATCAGCCCCAGCATTTT
CASRPRGGAGNQPQHF
>few|TRBV6-5|TRBD1|TRBJ2-3
TGTGCCAGCAGCAAACAGGGGGGATTGGCAGATACGCAGTATTTT
CASSKQGGLADTQYF
>NA|TRBV6-6|TRBD2|TRBJ2-2
TGTGCCAGCAGTTACGGAAGCGGGGGGGCCCTCGGGGAGCTGTTTTTT
CASSYGSGGALGELFF
>few|TRBV9|NA|TRBJ1-3
TGTGCCAGCAGTGCGGGCTCTGGAAACACCATATATTTT
CASSAGSGNTIYF
>NA|TRBV20-1|NA|TRBJ2-1
TGCAGTGCCGAACAGGGATTGCAGTTCTTC
CSAEQGLQFF
>NA|TRBV11-2|TRBD2|TRBJ2-3
TGTGCCAGCAGCTTAGATCAGACTAGCGGGGGTCTTGCTCAGTATTTT
CASSLDQTSGGLAQYF